This T cell receptor beta chain was recorded in a study of T cell responses to AZD1222 COVID-19 vaccine. This clone was seen just once. Its matching antigen is unknown. Trimming removed 0 bases from V and 6 bases from J; junction bases left unmatched: 6. There are 16 residues in the CDR3. CDR1 is SEHNR, CDR2 FQNEAQ, per germline (reference sequence). Study-wide results and limits: After two AZD1222 doses, spike-specific TCR breadth and depth rose versus day 0. Targets within unmutated variant regions were reportedly found for nearly half of spike-specific TCRs.

Here immunoSEQ multiplex PCR was the method, and the copy in TCRdb shows in-frame clones only, minus some. Among tens of thousands of clones, over 80% were seen once, and the ten largest hold roughly 4.8%. The TCR originated in an adult in good health. The input for sequencing was peripheral blood, taken on day 0 of MenACWY control vaccination. V and J are TRBV7-9 and TRBJ1-5, with 9 bases that match TRBD1. The chain's CDR3 is CASSLAGQGRSQPQHF. CDR3 in DNA: TGTGCCAGCAGCTTAGCGGGACAGGGAAGAAGTCAGCCCCAGCATTTT.